Listed here are 19 T cell receptor beta chains from one sample, sequenced in a study of identifying expanded T cells in peripheral blood. Here immunoSEQ multiplex PCR was the method, and the copy in TCRdb shows in-frame clones only, minus some. The repertoire has around 120,000 clones, approximately 90% of them found once; the top ten carry roughly 15%. Sequences were obtained from blood. These receptors were taken from a person aged 18 to 70 in good health.

The V call is TRBV4-3, the J call TRBJ2-1; 7 nucleotides align to TRBD1. J lost 1 base, V lost 1 base, and 10 bases had no gene match. This CDR3 has 18 amino acids. Germline assignment: CDR1 LGHNA and CDR2 YSLEER. CDR3 region: CASSQGYRGRKSYNEQFF. The CDR3 nucleotides are TGCGCCAGCAGCCAAGGGTACAGGGGACGAAAATCCTACAATGAGCAGTTCTTC.

V and J are TRBV5-4 and TRBJ1-2; no definite D call. This CDR3 has 13 residues. The V gene's germline CDR1 is SGHNT and CDR2 YYREEE (reference sequence). V was shortened by 4 bases and J by 2 bases, with 9 bases between the two germline ends. The CDR3 loop reads CASSPIRNYGYTF. Written as DNA, the CDR3 is TGTGCCAGCAGCCCGATCCGGAACTATGGCTACACCTTC.

This chain joins TRBV28 and TRBJ1-6; no clear D. The germline V gene has CDR1 MDHEN and CDR2 SYDVKM. The V end was cut by 6 bases, the J end by 11 bases, with 8 bases between. The CDR3 length is 11 residues. The CDR3 reads CASSLGTPLHF. CDR3 nucleotides: TGTGCCAGCAGCTTAGGTACACCCCTCCACTTT.

This sequence joins TRBV2 and TRBJ1-1, with D tentatively TRBD1 (6 bases). The CDR3 length is 13 residues. Trimming left V 6 bases short and J 12 bases short, with 20 bases between. Germline assignment: CDR1 SNHLY and CDR2 FYNNEI. The CDR3 nucleotides are TGTGCCAGCAGCGTTCCCATGGTGACAGGACCTTTCTTT. Translated: CASSVPMVTGPFF.

This clone was seen more than once but under ten times. Here the CDR3 reads CASSIVRGQSQAFF. DNA of the CDR3: TGTGCCAGTAGTATCGTCAGGGGGCAGAGCCAAGCTTTCTTT. The chain joins TRBV19 to TRBJ1-1; 8 bases are shared with TRBD1. This CDR3 is 14 amino acids long. Per the germline V gene, CDR1 is LNHDA and CDR2 is SQIVND (reference sequence). J was trimmed by 9 bases and V by 3 bases; bases with no gene match: 9.

The rearrangement uses TRBV7-3 and TRBJ2-3; 8 bases line up with TRBD2. CDR1 is SGHTA, CDR2 FQGTGA, per germline. The CDR3 is 15 amino acids. V lost 5 bases and J lost 4; bases outside the gene matches: 8. The CDR3 loop is CASSPGGGQADTQYF. The CDR3 DNA follows: TGTGCCAGCAGCCCGGGCGGGGGGCAGGCAGATACGCAGTATTTT.

The chain has TRBV5-6 and TRBJ2-2; D is unresolved. Germline CDR1 is SGHDT and CDR2 is YYEEEE. Trimming removed 3 bases at V and 4 bases at J, with 19 bases between. The CDR3 is 17 amino acids. The CDR3 sequence: CASSSPGPRTSTGELFF. The CDR3 DNA reads as TGTGCCAGCAGCTCACCGGGTCCCCGAACGAGCACCGGGGAGCTGTTTTTT.

The rearrangement links TRBV10-3 to TRBJ2-3; 8 bases fit TRBD1. Germline V gives CDR1 ENHRY, CDR2 SYGVKD. This CDR3 has 17 amino acids. V was pared by 0 bases and J by 1 base, with 6 bases of the junction left unmatched. This chain's CDR3 is CAISESPGTGGTDTQYF. CDR3 sequence (DNA): TGTGCCATCAGTGAGTCTCCCGGGACAGGAGGCACAGATACGCAGTATTTT.

V is TRBV11-2 and J is TRBJ2-1; D call uncertain. This CDR3 spans 18 amino acids. CDR1 is SGHAT, CDR2 FQNNGV, per germline. With 2 bases removed from V and 0 bases from J, the gap between germline ends came to 17 bases. CDR3 region: CASSLSFASSISYNEQFF. The CDR3 DNA sequence: TGTGCCAGCAGCTTATCTTTTGCGAGTTCTATCTCCTACAATGAGCAGTTCTTC.

The V call is TRBV2, the J call TRBJ2-2, with a tentative D call TRBD2 (7 bases). Germline CDR1 reads SNHLY; CDR2 reads FYNNEI. V was shortened by 5 bases and J by 5 bases, with 15 bases between the two germline ends. This CDR3 contains 15 residues. CDR3 sequence reads: CASSRGAGATGELFF. CDR3 coding DNA: TGTGCCAGCAGTCGGGGGGCGGGGGCGACCGGGGAGCTGTTTTTT.

The gene calls are TRBV10-3 and TRBJ2-1; D is unresolved. With 9 bases removed from V and 4 bases from J, the gap between germline ends came to 16 bases. The germline gives CDR1 ENHRY, CDR2 SYGVKD. This CDR3 has 14 residues. The CDR3 region has the DNA TGTGCCATACGACTTCGATTGGATTACAATGAGCAGTTCTTC. Translating gives CAIRLRLDYNEQFF.

V is TRBV4-3 and J is TRBJ2-2, with D possibly matching TRBD1 (5 bases). The CDR3 spans 16 residues. Germline CDR1 is LGHNA and CDR2 is YSLEER. The V gene lost 4 bases and the J gene lost 0 bases, with 12 bases spanning the gap. CDR3 sequence reads: CASSPDSPSNTGELFF. The CDR3 DNA reads TGCGCCAGCAGCCCTGACAGTCCCTCGAACACCGGGGAGCTGTTTTTT.

The gene calls are TRBV15 and TRBJ1-4; D is possibly TRBD1 (5 bases). Germline CDR1 and CDR2: LNHNV and YYDKDF (reference sequence). V lost 5 bases and J 2 bases, leaving 12 bases between the germline ends. The CDR3 runs to 15 residues. CDR3 DNA: TGTGCCACCAGCTCCCAGGGCGGCACTAATGAAAAACTGTTTTTT. Residues: CATSSQGGTNEKLFF.

The chain combines TRBV19 with TRBJ2-5, with TRBD1 matching over 7 bases. Germline CDR1 LNHDA, CDR2 SQIVND (reference sequence). Trimming removed 8 bases from V and 5 bases from J; junction bases left unmatched: 17. There are 16 residues in the CDR3. The DNA for the CDR3 is TGTGCCAGTCGTCTTACTTTTGACAGGGACGGGGAGACCCAGTACTTC. This encodes CASRLTFDRDGETQYF.

The CDR3 DNA is TGTGCCAGCAGCCAAGATGGGGACTACCTATGGGGGCAGTACTTC. Translation: CASSQDGDYLWGQYF. The chain is built from TRBV14 and TRBJ2-7, with 7 positions matching TRBD2. The CDR3 totals 15 residues. The germline gives CDR1 SGHDN, CDR2 FVKESK. V shed 0 bases and J 9 bases; nucleotides not matched to a gene: 11.

The chain couples TRBV5-1 to TRBJ1-2; TRBD1 aligns across 9 bases. This CDR3 is 15 amino acids long. The germline CDR1 and CDR2 sequences are SGHRS and YFSETQ. J gave up 5 bases and V 1 base, and 6 bases lay outside the gene matches. For the CDR3, the DNA is TGCGCCAGCAGCTTGAACAGGGGGCGTTCTTATGGCTACACCTTC. Protein sequence: CASSLNRGRSYGYTF.

V usage is TRBV4-1 and J usage is TRBJ2-4, with D possibly matching TRBD1 (6 bases). The CDR3 has 17 residues. Per germline, CDR1 MGHRA and CDR2 YSYEKL. The V end was cut by 2 bases, the J end by 3 bases, with 17 bases between. The CDR3 nucleotides read TGCGCCAGCAGCCAAACCCCAGGGGCAGGCGTCAAAAACATTCAGTACTTC. Translation gives CASSQTPGAGVKNIQYF.

This clone showed up just a few times. The chain combines TRBV4-1 with TRBJ1-3, with no clear D. Germline V gene sequence: CDR1 MGHRA, CDR2 YSYEKL. The CDR3 is 15 residues long. V shed 0 bases and J shed 4 bases, with 10 bases lying between them. CDR3 in amino acids: CASSQEGPPGNTIYF. The CDR3 DNA is TGCGCCAGCAGCCAAGAAGGTCCACCAGGAAACACCATATATTTT.

This clone occurred once. The chain combines TRBV11-2 with TRBJ2-7, with TRBD1 identical over 8 bases. The V and J ends lost 6 bases and 3 bases, in that order; junction bases with no gene match: 4. The germline CDR1 and CDR2 sequences are SGHAT and FQNNGV. CDR3 length equals 13 residues. The DNA for the CDR3 is TGTGCCAGCAGTTTCGGACAGGGCTACGAGCAGTACTTC. It specifies CASSFGQGYEQYF.